This T cell receptor (beta chain) stems from a study of blood T cell repertoires in COVID-19. In the study overall: Both acute and convalescent COVID-19 samples were obtained from the United States, Italy and Spain.

The germline gives CDR1 LGHDT, CDR2 YNNKEL (reference sequence). Unmatched junction bases numbered 12, after V lost 4 bases and J lost 4 bases. The CDR3 sequence is 16 residues long. Original handling: Quantification of nucleated cells was approximated via reference gene primer amplification. Produced via immunoSEQ multiplex PCR; TCRdb's table is partial and in-frame only. V and J calls and clone size are copied from that table; D and trimming were computed from the DNA. The top ten hold 1.5% to 2% of the sample, which has approximately 230,000 clones, under 90% seen once. V gene TRBV3-1 (or the pseudogene TRBV3-2) combines with J gene TRBJ2-5, with TRBD2 matching over 7 bases. The sample comprised PBMCs or T cells enriched from blood (not recorded which). This sequence was found in a middle-aged man who had recovered from COVID-19. CDR3 loop: CASSPRGGAVGETQYF. Here the CDR3 DNA reads TGTGCCAGCAGCCCACGGGGAGGGGCGGTCGGAGAGACCCAGTACTTC.